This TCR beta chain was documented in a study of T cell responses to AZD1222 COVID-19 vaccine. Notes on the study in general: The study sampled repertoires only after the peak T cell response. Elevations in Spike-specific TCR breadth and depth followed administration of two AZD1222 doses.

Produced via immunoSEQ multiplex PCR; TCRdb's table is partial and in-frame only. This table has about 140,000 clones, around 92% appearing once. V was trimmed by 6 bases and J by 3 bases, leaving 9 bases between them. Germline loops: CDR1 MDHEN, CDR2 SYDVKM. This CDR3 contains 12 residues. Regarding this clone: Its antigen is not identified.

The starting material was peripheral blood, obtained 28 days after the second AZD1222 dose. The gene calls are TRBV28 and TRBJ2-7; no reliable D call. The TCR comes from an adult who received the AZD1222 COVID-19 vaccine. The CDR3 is CASRSTHYEQYF. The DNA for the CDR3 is TGTGCCAGCAGGAGTACCCACTACGAGCAGTACTTC. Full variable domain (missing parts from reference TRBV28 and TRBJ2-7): DVKVTQSSRYLVKRTGEKVFLECVQDMDHENMFWYRQDPGLGLRLIYFSYDVKMKEKGDIPEGYSVSREKKERFSLILESASTNQTSMYLCASRSTHYEQYFGPGTRLTVT.